This paragraph reports one TCR beta chain. Its antigen remains unidentified. This entry belongs to a study of Ad26.COV2.S vaccination and SARS-CoV-2 variants. Looking at the study overall: Intramuscular Ad26.COV2.S doses were given once or twice, 56 days apart.

Germline CDR1 reads LGHDT; CDR2 reads YNNKEL (reference sequence). Deletions cut 3 bases from V and 7 bases from J, with 12 bases between. This CDR3 has 13 residues. The assay was immunoSEQ multiplex PCR, and TCRdb's table has in-frame clones only and misses some. The table lists a few hundred thousand clones, around 92% of them singletons. Findings and caveats of the study: Estimates derived from TCR breadth and depth analyses may have underestimated total T cell responses. Reportedly, spike-specific CD8+ and CD4+ T cell responses achieved substantial breadth once vaccination had taken place.

This sample's treatment: some 19 received Ad26.COV2.S at low or high dose, single or two shots; about 5 received placebo; per-sample allocation not given. On day 63 after the first injection, vaccine and placebo recipients gave samples. This Boston cohort included adults aged 18-55 years. The sequencing used peripheral blood, collected in a trial of Ad26.COV2.S vaccine versus placebo. The clonotype was recovered from a person between 18 and 65 years old who received the Ad26.COV2.S COVID-19 vaccine or a placebo. This chain connects TRBV3-1 (or the pseudogene TRBV3-2) to TRBJ1-2; D gene ambiguous. CDR3 nucleotides: TGTGCCAGCAGCCATTGGCAGGTCGGTGGCTACACCTTC. This encodes CASSHWQVGGYTF.